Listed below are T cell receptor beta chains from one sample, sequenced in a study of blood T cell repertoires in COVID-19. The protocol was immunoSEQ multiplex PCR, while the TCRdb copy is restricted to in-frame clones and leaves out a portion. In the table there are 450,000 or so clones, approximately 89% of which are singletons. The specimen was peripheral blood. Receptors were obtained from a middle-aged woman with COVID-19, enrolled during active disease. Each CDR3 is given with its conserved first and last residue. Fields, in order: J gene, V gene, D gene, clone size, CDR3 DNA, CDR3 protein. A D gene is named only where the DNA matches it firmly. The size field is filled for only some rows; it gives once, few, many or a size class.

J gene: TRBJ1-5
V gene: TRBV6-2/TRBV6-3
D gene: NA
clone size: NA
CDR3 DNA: TGTGCCAGCAGTACGACGGGTAGCAATCAGCCCCAGCATTTT
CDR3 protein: CASSTTGSNQPQHF

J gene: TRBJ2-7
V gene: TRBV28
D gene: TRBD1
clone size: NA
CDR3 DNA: TGTGCCAGCAGTGTAGGGACAGGGTACGAGCAGTACTTC
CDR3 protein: CASSVGTGYEQYF

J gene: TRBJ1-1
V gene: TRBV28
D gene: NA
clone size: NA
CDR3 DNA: TGTGCCAGCAGTTCCCCAGGGGCTCGTGGGGGTCGACAGACTGAAGCTTTCTTT
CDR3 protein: CASSSPGARGGRQTEAFF

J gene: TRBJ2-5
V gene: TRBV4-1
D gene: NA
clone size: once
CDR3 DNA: TGCGCCAGCAGCCAACCCCGACAGACCCACACGGCCCAGTACTTC
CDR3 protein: CASSQPRQTHTAQYF

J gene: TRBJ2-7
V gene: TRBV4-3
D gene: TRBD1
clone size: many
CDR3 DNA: TGCGCCAGCAGCCGGGACGGGACAGCCTACGAGCAGTACTTC
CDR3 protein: CASSRDGTAYEQYF

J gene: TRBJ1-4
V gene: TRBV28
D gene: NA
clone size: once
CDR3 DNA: TGTGCCAGCAGTTTAGTGGGACACTCAACTAATGAAAAACTGTTTTTT
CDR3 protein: CASSLVGHSTNEKLFF

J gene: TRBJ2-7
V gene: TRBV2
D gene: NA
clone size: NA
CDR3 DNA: TGTGCCAGCAGTGATTGGTCTTTTGCAGGGCGGAGCTCCTACGAGCAGTACTTC
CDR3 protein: CASSDWSFAGRSSYEQYF

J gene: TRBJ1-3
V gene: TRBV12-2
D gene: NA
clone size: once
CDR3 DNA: TGTGCAAGTCGCTTCGACAGGGAAGCGTATCGAAACACCATATATTTT
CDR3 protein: CASRFDREAYRNTIYF

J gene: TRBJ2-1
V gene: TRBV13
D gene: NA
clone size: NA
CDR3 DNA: TGTGCCAGCAGCTTAATCGGGGCGGCCGGCAGGGGGGCGTACAATGAGCAGTTCTTC
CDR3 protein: CASSLIGAAGRGAYNEQFF

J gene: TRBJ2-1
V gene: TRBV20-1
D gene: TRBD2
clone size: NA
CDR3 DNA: TGCAGTGCTAGTGGGGAACTAGCGGGAAGCATCAATGAGCAGTTCTTC
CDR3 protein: CSASGELAGSINEQFF

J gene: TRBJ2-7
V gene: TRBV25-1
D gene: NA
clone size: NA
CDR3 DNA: TGTGCCAGCAGCAGGGGCCTCCAGCAGTACTTC
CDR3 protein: CASSRGLQQYF

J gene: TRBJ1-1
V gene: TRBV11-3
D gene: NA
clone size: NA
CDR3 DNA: TGTGCCAGCAGCTTAGAAAGGCAGAGGGACACTGAAGCTTTCTTT
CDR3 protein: CASSLERQRDTEAFF

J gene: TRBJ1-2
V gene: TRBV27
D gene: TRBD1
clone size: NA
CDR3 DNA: TGTGCCAGCAGGACAGGGGGCTATGGCTACACCTTC
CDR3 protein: CASRTGGYGYTF

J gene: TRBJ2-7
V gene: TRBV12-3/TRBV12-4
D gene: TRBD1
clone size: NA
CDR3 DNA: TGTGCCAGCAGCCCGACAGGGTCCTACGAGCAGTACTTC
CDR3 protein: CASSPTGSYEQYF

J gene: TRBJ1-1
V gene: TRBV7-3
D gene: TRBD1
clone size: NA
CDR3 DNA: TGTGCCAGCAGCCCCAAGGGGGGTAGACAGGGACCTAGGTCGGGCACTGAAGCTTTCTTT
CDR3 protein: CASSPKGGRQGPRSGTEAFF

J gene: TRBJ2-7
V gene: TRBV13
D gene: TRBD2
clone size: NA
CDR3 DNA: TGTGCCAGCAGCTTAGGCCGTAGTCGGGGGGAATCCGAGCAGTACTTC
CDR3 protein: CASSLGRSRGESEQYF

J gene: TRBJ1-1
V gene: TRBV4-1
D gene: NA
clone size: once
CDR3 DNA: TGCGCCAGCAGCCCTGGACATGTGAACACTGAAGCTTTCTTT
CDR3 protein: CASSPGHVNTEAFF

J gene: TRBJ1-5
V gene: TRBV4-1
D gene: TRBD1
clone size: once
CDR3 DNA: TGCGCCAGCAGCCCCGACAGGGGAAGCAATCAGCCCCAGCATTTT
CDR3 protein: CASSPDRGSNQPQHF

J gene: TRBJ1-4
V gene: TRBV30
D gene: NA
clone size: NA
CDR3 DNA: TGTGCCTGGAGTTACTTATCAACTAATGAAAAACTGTTTTTT
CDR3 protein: CAWSYLSTNEKLFF